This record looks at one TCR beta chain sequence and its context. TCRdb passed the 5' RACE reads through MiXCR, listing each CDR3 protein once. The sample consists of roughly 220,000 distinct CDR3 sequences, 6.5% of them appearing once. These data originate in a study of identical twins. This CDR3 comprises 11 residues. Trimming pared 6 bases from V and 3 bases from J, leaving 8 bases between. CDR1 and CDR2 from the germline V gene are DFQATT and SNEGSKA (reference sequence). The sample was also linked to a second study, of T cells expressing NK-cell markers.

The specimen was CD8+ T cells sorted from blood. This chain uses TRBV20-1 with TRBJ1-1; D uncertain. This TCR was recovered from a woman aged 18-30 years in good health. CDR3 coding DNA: TGCAGTGCGGACCTCTACACTGAAGCTTTCTTT. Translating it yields CSADLYTEAFF.